Listed here is a single T cell receptor (beta chain). Its cognate antigen is unknown. There are 14 residues in the CDR3. Trimming stripped 3 bases from V and 4 bases from J, with 15 bases between. CDR1 is GTSNPN and CDR2 is SVGIG in the germline V gene (reference sequence). TCRdb's copy holds only in-frame clones and misses some; the assay was immunoSEQ multiplex PCR. The sample records roughly 74,000 clones, 75% to 90% being singletons. The entry originates in a study of PD-L1 blockade in urothelial cancer. Overall study: Prior chemotherapy ranged from 0 to 3 regimens per patient. Median T cell yield from blood was fewer than 150,000. Once treatment had started, blood was analyzed at 3 weeks (second dose) and again at 6 weeks.

General study findings and limits: Durable-benefit patients showed greater tumor-associated blood clone expansion at 3 weeks.

Source: PBMCs, taken around atezolizumab (anti-PD-L1) treatment. The V gene is TRBV30, the J gene TRBJ1-2; TRBD1 is a possible D gene (6 bases). This clonotype originated in a woman aged 65 to 85 with urothelial cancer. Here the CDR3 reads CAWRENRDFYGYTF. DNA of the CDR3: TGTGCCTGGAGGGAGAACAGGGATTTCTATGGCTACACCTTC.